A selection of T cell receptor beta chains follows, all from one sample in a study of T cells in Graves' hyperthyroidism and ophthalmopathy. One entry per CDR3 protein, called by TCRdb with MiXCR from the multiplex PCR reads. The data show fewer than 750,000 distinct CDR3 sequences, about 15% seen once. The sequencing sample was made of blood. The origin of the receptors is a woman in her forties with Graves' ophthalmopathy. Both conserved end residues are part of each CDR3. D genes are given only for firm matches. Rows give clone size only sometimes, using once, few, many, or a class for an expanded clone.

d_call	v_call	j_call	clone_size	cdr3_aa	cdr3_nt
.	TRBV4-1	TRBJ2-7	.	CASSQEDGSGYEQYF	TGCGCCAGCAGCCAAGAGGACGGGAGCGGATACGAGCAGTACTTC
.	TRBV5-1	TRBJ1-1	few	CASTMDIDNTEAFF	TGCGCCAGCACCATGGACATTGATAACACTGAAGCTTTCTTT
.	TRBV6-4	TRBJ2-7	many	CASSDPGRSSYEQYF	TGTGCCAGCAGTGACCCGGGACGTAGCTCCTACGAGCAGTACTTC
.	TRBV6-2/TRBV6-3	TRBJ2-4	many	CASSYSTEGTKNIQYF	TGTGCCAGCAGTTACTCCACAGAGGGGACCAAAAACATTCAGTACTTC
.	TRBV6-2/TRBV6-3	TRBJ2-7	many	CASSQRGVTREQYF	TGTGCCAGCAGTCAGAGAGGGGTGACCCGCGAGCAGTACTTC
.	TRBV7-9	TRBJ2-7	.	CASSSTWDEQYF	TGTGCCAGCAGTTCGACCTGGGACGAGCAGTACTTC
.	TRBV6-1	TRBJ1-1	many	CASSDVGDTEAFF	TGTGCCAGCAGTGACGTAGGGGACACTGAAGCTTTCTTT
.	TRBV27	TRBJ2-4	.	CASKWRPGAKNIQYF	TGTGCCAGCAAGTGGCGGCCGGGGGCCAAAAACATTCAGTACTTC
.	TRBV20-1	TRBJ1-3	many	CSAGQGSGNTIYF	TGCAGTGCTGGTCAGGGCTCTGGAAACACCATATATTTT
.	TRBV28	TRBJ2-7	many	CASSFQTGPNPYEQYF	TGTGCCAGCAGTTTCCAAACAGGACCGAACCCCTACGAGCAGTACTTC
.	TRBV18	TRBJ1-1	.	CASSPSGVNTEAFF	TGTGCCAGCTCACCTTCAGGGGTGAACACTGAAGCTTTCTTT
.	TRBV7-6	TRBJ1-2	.	CASSPTRDINYGYTF	TGTGCCAGCAGCCCAACCCGGGACATCAACTATGGCTACACCTTC
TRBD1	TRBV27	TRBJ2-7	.	CASSFDRGSSSIYEQYF	TGTGCCAGCAGTTTTGACAGGGGGTCGTCCAGCATCTACGAGCAGTACTTC
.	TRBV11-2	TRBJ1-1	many	CASTMDRSQMGTEAFF	TGTGCCAGCACCATGGACCGGTCCCAGATGGGTACTGAAGCTTTCTTT
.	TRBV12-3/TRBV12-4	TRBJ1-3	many	CASRPTGPSGNTIYF	TGTGCCAGCAGACCGACAGGCCCCTCTGGAAACACCATATATTTT
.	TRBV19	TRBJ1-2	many	CASRPGEASGYTF	TGTGCCAGTCGTCCGGGGGAGGCCTCAGGCTACACCTTC
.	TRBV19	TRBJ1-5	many	CASRASRGAFNQPQHF	TGTGCCAGCCGAGCATCCAGGGGTGCCTTCAATCAGCCCCAGCATTTT
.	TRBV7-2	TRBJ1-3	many	CASSLSWVAGNTIYF	TGTGCCAGCAGCTTATCTTGGGTTGCCGGAAACACCATATATTTT
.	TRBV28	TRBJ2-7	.	CASTEAPLGYEQYF	TGTGCCAGCACGGAAGCGCCGTTGGGCTACGAGCAGTACTTC
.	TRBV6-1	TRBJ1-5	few	CASSAQGSRGQPQHF	TGTGCCAGCAGTGCACAGGGTTCACGTGGTCAGCCCCAGCATTTT
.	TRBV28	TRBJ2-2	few	CASTLGGGEVGELFF	TGTGCCAGCACCTTAGGAGGGGGAGAGGTCGGGGAGCTGTTTTTT
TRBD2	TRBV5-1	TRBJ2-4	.	CASSPLTSGLAKNIQYF	TGCGCCAGCAGCCCGCTGACTAGCGGACTAGCCAAAAACATTCAGTACTTC
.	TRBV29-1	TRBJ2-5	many	CSVVLASETQYF	TGCAGCGTTGTTCTAGCTTCTGAGACCCAGTACTTC
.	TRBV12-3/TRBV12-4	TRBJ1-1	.	CASSLSVARPNTEAFF	TGTGCCAGCAGTTTATCTGTAGCGCGACCAAACACTGAAGCTTTCTTT
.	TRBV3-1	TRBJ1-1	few	CASSPGPRECVF	TGTGCCAGCAGCCCGGGACCTCGGGAGTGCGTCTTT
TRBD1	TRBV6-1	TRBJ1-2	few	CASSEATSNRGRSGYTF	TGTGCCAGCAGTGAAGCCACCAGCAACAGGGGGCGGTCTGGCTACACCTTC
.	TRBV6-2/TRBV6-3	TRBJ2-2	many	CASRVTGTHTGELFF	TGTGCCAGCAGGGTGACAGGGACTCACACCGGGGAGCTGTTTTTT
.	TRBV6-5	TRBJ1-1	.	CASSYRTPSVFDTEAFF	TGTGCCAGCAGTTACAGGACTCCAAGCGTGTTCGACACTGAAGCTTTCTTT
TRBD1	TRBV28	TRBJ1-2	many	CASRLVSGGYGYTF	TGTGCCAGCCGACTGGTATCAGGGGGCTATGGCTACACCTTC
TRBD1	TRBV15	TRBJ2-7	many	CATSRLPGQVHEQYF	TGTGCCACCAGCAGACTTCCAGGACAGGTCCACGAGCAGTACTTC
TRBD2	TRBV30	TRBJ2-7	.	CAWSPGGGPGNEQYF	TGTGCCTGGAGTCCTGGGGGAGGGCCGGGAAACGAGCAGTACTTC
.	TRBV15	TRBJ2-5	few	CATSRELRGQETQYF	TGTGCCACCAGCAGAGAGTTACGTGGACAAGAGACCCAGTACTTC
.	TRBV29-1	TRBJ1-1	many	CSVEEVMNTEAFF	TGCAGCGTTGAAGAGGTAATGAACACTGAAGCTTTCTTT
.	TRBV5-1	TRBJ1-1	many	CASSSDNSYTEAFF	TGCGCCAGCAGCTCAGACAACAGTTACACTGAAGCTTTCTTT
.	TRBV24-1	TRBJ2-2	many	CATSDRQSTMNTGELFF	TGTGCCACCAGTGACCGCCAGTCGACAATGAACACCGGGGAGCTGTTTTTT
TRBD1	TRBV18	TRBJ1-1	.	CASSPTGGRTVAFF	TGTGCCAGCTCACCCACAGGGGGAAGAACTGTAGCTTTCTTT
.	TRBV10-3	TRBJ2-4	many	CAISESAVAKNIQYF	TGTGCCATCAGTGAGAGTGCTGTAGCCAAAAACATTCAGTACTTC
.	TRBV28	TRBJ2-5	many	CASSPLIGVLETQYF	TGTGCCAGCAGTCCACTTATAGGGGTTCTAGAGACCCAGTACTTC
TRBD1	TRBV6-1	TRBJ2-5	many	CASNDRGRETQYF	TGTGCCAGCAATGACAGGGGGAGAGAGACCCAGTACTTC
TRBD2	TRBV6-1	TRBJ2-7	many	CASSEAGGKTYEQYF	TGTGCCAGCAGTGAGGCGGGAGGTAAAACCTACGAGCAGTACTTC
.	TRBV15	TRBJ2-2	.	CATSDLWKPNTGELFF	TGTGCCACCAGCGACCTTTGGAAGCCTAACACCGGGGAGCTGTTTTTT
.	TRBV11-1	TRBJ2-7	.	CASSLEGLQFYVQYF	TGTGCCAGCAGCTTAGAGGGACTCCAATTCTACGTGCAGTACTTC
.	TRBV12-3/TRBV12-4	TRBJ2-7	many	CASSIDPSEQYF	TGTGCCAGCAGCATAGATCCGTCCGAGCAGTACTTC
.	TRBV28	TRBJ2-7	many	CASSLGPLASEQYF	TGTGCCAGCAGTTTGGGCCCCTTAGCGTCCGAGCAGTACTTC
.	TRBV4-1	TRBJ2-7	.	CASSQVQGLSYEQYF	TGCGCCAGCAGCCAAGTCCAGGGGTTATCCTACGAGCAGTACTTC
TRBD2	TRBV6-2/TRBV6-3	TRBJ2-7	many	CASSILRLAVSYEQYF	TGTGCCAGCTCGATTCTAAGGCTAGCGGTCTCCTACGAGCAGTACTTC
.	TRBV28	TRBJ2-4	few	CASSLTGLDIQYF	TGTGCCAGCAGTTTAACAGGGCTGGACATTCAGTACTTC
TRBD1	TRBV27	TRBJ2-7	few	CASSLKDRDHEQYF	TGTGCCAGCAGTTTAAAGGACAGGGACCACGAGCAGTACTTC
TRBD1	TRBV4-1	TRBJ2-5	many	CASREGQDLYQETQYF	TGCGCCAGCAGGGAGGGACAGGATTTGTACCAAGAGACCCAGTACTTC
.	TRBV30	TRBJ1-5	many	CAWSVGAGTSNQPQHF	TGTGCCTGGAGTGTAGGGGCAGGAACAAGCAATCAGCCCCAGCATTTT
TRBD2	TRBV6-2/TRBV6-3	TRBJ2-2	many	CASKRVWLGLQNTGELFF	TGTGCCAGCAAGCGGGTATGGTTGGGACTACAGAACACCGGGGAGCTGTTTTTT
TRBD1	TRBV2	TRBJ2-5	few	CASSARGTDYQGETQYF	TGTGCCAGCAGCGCGAGAGGGACAGACTACCAGGGGGAGACCCAGTACTTC
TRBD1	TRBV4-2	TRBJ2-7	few	CASSRPGQGSDEQYF	TGTGCCAGCAGCCGGCCGGGACAGGGGTCGGACGAGCAGTACTTC